Listed below are T cell receptor beta chains from one sample, sequenced in a study of shared clonotypes between healthy human individuals. TCRdb keeps only in-frame clones here, not all; method: immunoSEQ multiplex PCR. Of roughly 1 million clones in the sample, about 80% are singletons; the top ten hold under 0.65%. The sample was memory CD4+ T cells from PBMCs. The source is a young man in good health. Some clones in this sample may be carry-over from other donors' samples. CDR3s include the opening cysteine and the closing phenylalanine or tryptophan.

V	CDR3
TRBV19	CASKERYYGYTF
TRBV5-1	CASSLVGTTYYEQYF
TRBV7-6	CASSFWGDQETQYF
TRBV2	CASRRQLGGYTF
TRBV5-1	CASSSGLAGDLNEQFF
TRBV18	CASSPRTGYNEQFF
TRBV18	CASSPRVQEGTGDYQPQHF
TRBV5-4	CASSLRSSGYNEQFF
TRBV5-1	CASSLPSYSGSAGANVLTF
TRBV7-3	CASSSGQGWNEQYF
TRBV7-2	CASSLVLLTASYEKLFF
TRBV28	CASTRDSSYEQYF
TRBV11-3	CASSLQGYNEQFF
TRBV7-8	CASSFGASGQRSSYNEQFF
TRBV7-9	CASSQTRSGPNEQYF
TRBV10-3	CAISERDRSGYTF
TRBV28	CASSSSGQGVGYTF
TRBV28	CASSLRGGEQYF
TRBV30	CAWRSTGGYEKLFF
TRBV27	CASSRGASTEAFF
TRBV18	CASSQTGEEQPQHF
TRBV28	CASSTAKETQYF
TRBV5-1	CASSLVGEDTEAFF
TRBV10-3	CAISESEDRVVEKLFF
TRBV27	CASSFGNRGGDTQYF
TRBV5-1	CASTRGSNTEAFF
TRBV7-2	CASSPGRAGNQPQHF
TRBV5-4	CASSWGLATGGTGELFF
TRBV6-1	CASSAAGTDFPYTF
TRBV2	CASSALERNYGYTF
TRBV11-3	CASSFGTGVYEQYF
TRBV7-9	CASSLLLNTGELFF
TRBV27	CASSHLGGYSKLFF
TRBV5-1	CASSLDTNTINTGELFF
TRBV5-1	CASSLWYGRAAGELFF
TRBV5-4	CASSPQGAGANVLTF
TRBV7-2	CASSLASYGYTF
TRBV25-1	CASTSRGAETQYF
TRBV11-2	CASSPRGNTEAFF
TRBV15	CATSRGAGPWNQPQHF
TRBV2	CASSRPRGTGGYTQYF
TRBV7-9	CASSFAGGNEQFF
TRBV28	CASSTTRVANVLTF
TRBV13	CASSLTGPTNYGYTF
TRBV28	CASRYNRANIAEAFF
TRBV5-1	CASKRDRVGFGTDTQYF
TRBV30	CAWKGPYSNQPQHF
TRBV5-4	CASSREQSSYEQYF